Listed below are T cell receptor beta chains from one sample, sequenced in a study of regulatory T cells in long-lasting Graves disease. TCRdb re-called the multiplex PCR reads with MiXCR, one entry per CDR3 protein. The repertoire holds about half a million distinct CDR3 sequences, with around 12% as singletons. These data were also reused for a study on T cells in Graves' hyperthyroidism and ophthalmopathy.

This material consisted of peripheral blood mononuclear cells (PBMCs), taken at new diagnosis, from a patient treated with antithyroid drugs. The receptors stem from a woman in her thirties with Graves disease. Each CDR3 is given with its conserved first and last residue. D genes are given only for firm matches. Size is stated for part of the rows, as once, few or many counts, or as a class when the clone is expanded.

CDR3	DNA	size	V	J	D
CASSPQTPQHYGYTF	TGTGCCAGCTCACCACAGACCCCCCAGCACTATGGCTACACCTTC	many	TRBV18	TRBJ1-2	.
CATSRPPSTLTF	TGTGCCACCAGCAGACCCCCCAGTACCCTTACCTTC	many	TRBV15	TRBJ1-2	.
CAIDFRGEQFF	TGTGCCATCGACTTTAGAGGAGAGCAGTTCTTC	many	TRBV2	TRBJ2-1	.
CASSPPGQGTEKLFF	TGCGCCAGCAGCCCCCCTGGACAGGGGACCGAAAAACTGTTTTTT	many	TRBV4-3	TRBJ1-4	TRBD1
CASSLPSFGTGELFF	TGTGCCAGCAGTTTACCCTCATTTGGGACCGGGGAGCTGTTTTTT	few	TRBV28	TRBJ2-2	.
CASSGETGGLNTEAFF	TGTGCCAGCAGTGGGGAGACAGGGGGCCTGAACACTGAAGCTTTCTTT	many	TRBV2	TRBJ1-1	TRBD1
CGAKSTGRETQYF	TGCGGTGCTAAGTCGACGGGGCGAGAGACCCAGTACTTC	.	TRBV20-1	TRBJ2-5	.
CASSYFSTGNNSPLHF	TGTGCCAGCAGTTATTTCTCGACAGGCAATAATTCACCCCTCCACTTT	many	TRBV6-5	TRBJ1-6	.
CSATGQGAPHEQFF	TGCAGTGCCACCGGACAGGGGGCGCCTCATGAGCAGTTCTTC	few	TRBV20-1	TRBJ2-1	TRBD1
CASKPGGTYEQYF	TGTGCCAGCAAACCCGGGGGAACCTACGAGCAGTACTTC	.	TRBV25-1	TRBJ2-7	.
CSATWTEAFF	TGCAGCGCCACCTGGACTGAAGCTTTCTTT	many	TRBV29-1	TRBJ1-1	.
CASSFGWTPRANTGELFF	TGTGCCAGCAGTTTCGGTTGGACTCCGAGGGCGAACACCGGGGAGCTGTTTTTT	few	TRBV28	TRBJ2-2	.
CASRFSGRALRDTQYF	TGTGCCAGCAGATTTAGCGGGAGGGCCCTCAGGGATACGCAGTATTTT	many	TRBV11-2	TRBJ2-3	TRBD2
CASSPRQGEQNIQYF	TGTGCCAGCAGCCCCAGACAGGGTGAGCAAAACATTCAGTACTTC	.	TRBV9	TRBJ2-4	TRBD1
CASSQADMPKAFF	TGTGCCAGCAGCCAAGCGGACATGCCGAAAGCTTTCTTT	many	TRBV14	TRBJ1-1	.
CASSYRTSGSFVDYEQYF	TGTGCCAGCAGCTATCGGACTAGCGGGAGTTTTGTCGACTACGAGCAGTACTTC	many	TRBV6-1	TRBJ2-7	TRBD2
CASSPGLSYERYF	TGCGCCAGCAGTCCTGGACTTTCTTACGAGCGGTACTTC	few	TRBV5-1	TRBJ2-7	.
CASSLRSVGGYEQYF	TGTGCCAGCAGCTTAAGGAGCGTTGGGGGCTACGAGCAGTACTTC	many	TRBV7-3	TRBJ2-7	.
CASSLSSLAGDNEQFF	TGTGCCAGCAGTTTATCGAGTCTAGCGGGAGACAATGAGCAGTTCTTC	many	TRBV27	TRBJ2-1	TRBD2
CASSREMGYNEQFF	TGTGCCAGCAGTCGGGAGATGGGATACAATGAGCAGTTCTTC	many	TRBV12-3/TRBV12-4	TRBJ2-1	.
CSVDTQDPENSPLHF	TGCAGCGTTGATACCCAGGACCCAGAAAATTCACCCCTCCACTTT	many	TRBV29-1	TRBJ1-6	.
CASSMDSNTEAFF	TGTGCCAGCAGCATGGACAGCAACACTGAAGCTTTCTTT	.	TRBV11-2	TRBJ1-1	.
CASTTLGGATEAFF	TGTGCCAGCACCACCCTGGGGGGGGCTACTGAAGCTTTCTTT	few	TRBV6-2/TRBV6-3	TRBJ1-1	.
CAWSRSQGGEQFF	TGTGCCTGGAGTCGATCACAGGGGGGAGAGCAGTTCTTC	many	TRBV30	TRBJ2-1	TRBD1
CASSLVARETQYF	TGTGCCAGCAGTTTAGTGGCTAGGGAGACCCAGTACTTC	many	TRBV5-1	TRBJ2-5	.
CASSPSFYNEQFF	TGCGCCAGCAGCCCATCCTTCTACAATGAGCAGTTCTTC	.	TRBV10-2	TRBJ2-1	.
CASSYGTGFATNEKLFF	TGTGCCAGCAGCTACGGGACAGGGTTTGCAACTAATGAAAAACTGTTTTTT	.	TRBV5-5	TRBJ1-4	TRBD1
CASSWTGGFFEQYF	TGTGCCAGCAGCTGGACAGGGGGCTTTTTCGAGCAGTACTTC	many	TRBV28	TRBJ2-7	TRBD1
CASREQAINPEAFF	TGTGCCAGCAGAGAACAGGCCATCAACCCTGAAGCTTTCTTT	many	TRBV2	TRBJ1-1	.
CASSREGVEMRGIYEQYF	TGTGCCAGCAGCCGAGAGGGGGTCGAGATGCGAGGGATCTACGAGCAGTACTTC	many	TRBV9	TRBJ2-7	.
CSARDSRGGTGELFF	TGCAGTGCTAGAGATTCGAGGGGCGGAACCGGGGAGCTGTTTTTT	.	TRBV20-1	TRBJ2-2	.
CASSYQDRGDQPQHF	TGTGCCAGCAGTTATCAGGACAGGGGCGATCAGCCCCAGCATTTT	many	TRBV6-5	TRBJ1-5	TRBD1
CASSFRQGLNTGELFF	TGTGCCAGCAGCTTCAGACAGGGGCTGAACACCGGGGAGCTGTTTTTT	.	TRBV9	TRBJ2-2	TRBD1
CSARGPARGAEAFF	TGCAGTGCTAGAGGTCCAGCCCGTGGGGCGGAAGCTTTCTTT	many	TRBV20-1	TRBJ1-1	.
CASSLAGQGRSPLHF	TGCGCCAGCAGCTTGGCCGGGCAGGGCCGCTCACCCCTCCACTTT	many	TRBV5-1	TRBJ1-6	.
CASSFYVGTGASGANVLTF	TGTGCCAGCAGCTTTTACGTTGGGACAGGAGCCTCTGGGGCCAACGTCCTGACTTTC	few	TRBV7-9	TRBJ2-6	TRBD1
CASSLVHDREGLNEQFF	TGTGCCAGCAGCTTAGTCCACGACAGGGAGGGATTGAATGAGCAGTTCTTC	many	TRBV11-2	TRBJ2-1	.
CASSLGLAVETQYF	TGTGCCAGCAGCTTAGGCCTAGCCGTTGAGACCCAGTACTTC	many	TRBV7-2	TRBJ2-5	.
CASSLGFGTVTDTQYF	TGTGCCAGCAGCTTAGGATTCGGGACAGTCACAGATACGCAGTATTTT	.	TRBV7-9	TRBJ2-3	TRBD1
CSVEGREAINTQYF	TGCAGCGTCGAGGGGCGGGAGGCCATCAATACGCAGTATTTT	.	TRBV29-1	TRBJ2-3	TRBD2
CASSLTSGRAPQMTQYF	TGTGCCAGCAGCTTGACTAGCGGGAGGGCCCCGCAGATGACGCAGTATTTT	many	TRBV11-2	TRBJ2-3	TRBD2
CAWSVMAGHTEAFF	TGTGCCTGGAGTGTTATGGCAGGGCACACTGAAGCTTTCTTT	many	TRBV30	TRBJ1-1	.
CASRKTGDGSPYNSPLHF	TGTGCCAGCAGAAAGACAGGGGATGGGTCTCCCTATAATTCACCCCTCCACTTT	many	TRBV27	TRBJ1-6	TRBD1
CASSYSIVGSDEKLFF	TGTGCCAGCAGTTACTCGATCGTGGGTTCTGATGAAAAACTGTTTTTT	many	TRBV6-5	TRBJ1-4	.
CAWSATGLGYGYTF	TGTGCCTGGAGTGCCACAGGGTTGGGCTATGGCTACACCTTC	many	TRBV30	TRBJ1-2	.
CASSLVGGPNTGELFF	TGTGCCAGCAGCTTGGTTGGGGGCCCGAACACCGGGGAGCTGTTTTTT	once	TRBV5-1	TRBJ2-2	.
CASSTWEGFYEQYF	TGTGCCAGCAGTACTTGGGAGGGGTTCTACGAGCAGTACTTC	.	TRBV6-1	TRBJ2-7	TRBD2
CSAKNPGAKAFF	TGCAGTGCTAAAAACCCCGGGGCCAAAGCTTTCTTT	many	TRBV20-1	TRBJ1-1	.
CASSLAPGSGELFF	TGTGCCAGCAGCTTAGCGCCAGGGTCCGGGGAGCTGTTTTTT	few	TRBV13	TRBJ2-2	.
CASSLFRGRGGYTF	TGTGCCAGCAGCCTCTTCCGGGGGAGGGGCGGCTACACCTTC	many	TRBV11-2	TRBJ1-2	.
CASSETRLAGYF	TGTGCCAGCAGTGAAACCCGGCTAGCGGGATACTTC	.	TRBV6-1	TRBJ2-5	TRBD2
CASSQDLGRTWNTEAFF	TGTGCCAGCAGCCAAGATTTGGGGAGGACCTGGAACACTGAAGCTTTCTTT	many	TRBV3-1	TRBJ1-1	.
CASSGEDSPELFF	TGTGCCAGCAGCGGAGAGGACAGCCCGGAGCTGTTTTTT	few	TRBV11-1	TRBJ2-2	.
CASSKRIGRPASTDTQYF	TGTGCCAGTAGTAAACGAATCGGACGGCCAGCTAGCACAGATACGCAGTATTTT	many	TRBV19	TRBJ2-3	.
CASRMVRGQLNTEAFF	TGTGCCAGCAGAATGGTGAGGGGACAGTTGAACACTGAAGCTTTCTTT	.	TRBV7-9	TRBJ1-1	TRBD1